Following are 24 T cell receptor beta chains from one sample sequenced in a study of blood T cell repertoires in COVID-19. Using immunoSEQ multiplex PCR, the repertoire was profiled, and TCRdb retains in-frame clones only, with some absent. Here the sample spans 100,000 to 150,000 clones, 84% being singletons. The sequenced material came from peripheral blood. These receptors were taken from a woman aged 80 or over with acute or convalescent COVID-19.

This rearrangement joins TRBV5-5 to TRBJ1-1; TRBD1 aligns across 8 bases. CDR3 length: 15 amino acids. Per germline, CDR1 SGHKS and CDR2 YYEKEE (reference sequence). Trimming took 4 bases from V and 4 from J; bases not matched to a gene: 9. The CDR3 sequence is CASSTSDRVGTEAFF. DNA of the CDR3: TGTGCCAGCAGCACGTCGGACAGGGTAGGCACTGAAGCTTTCTTT.

CDR3 in amino acids: CASSSTGVNYGYTF. In DNA form, the CDR3 reads TGTGCCAGCAGCTCGACAGGCGTTAACTATGGCTACACCTTC. The chain carries TRBV7-2 and TRBJ1-2; D may be TRBD1 (6 bases). This CDR3 has 14 residues. The V gene's germline CDR1 is SGHTA and CDR2 FQGNSA. V shed 4 bases and J shed 1 base, with 10 bases lying between them. The full variable domain, its missing parts supplied by reference TRBV7-2 and TRBJ1-2, is GAGVSQSPSNKVTEKGKDVELRCDPISGHTALYWYRQSLGQGLEFLIYFQGNSAPDKSGLPSDRFSAERTGGSVSTLTIQRTQQEDSAVYLCASSSTGVNYGYTFGSGTRLTVV.

This rearrangement joins TRBV25-1 to TRBJ2-1; 7 nucleotides agree with TRBD1. This CDR3 has 15 amino acids. The V segment lost 2 bases and the J segment 5 bases; nucleotides outside the gene matches: 6. Per the germline V gene, CDR1 is MGHDK and CDR2 is SYGVNS. CDR3 region: CASSELVTGNNEQFF. The CDR3 region has the DNA TGTGCCAGCAGTGAACTGGTGACAGGGAACAATGAGCAGTTCTTC.

The rearrangement uses TRBV5-1 and TRBJ2-7, with 8 bases that match TRBD1. The CDR3 length is 14 residues. Germline loops: CDR1 SGHRS, CDR2 YFSETQ. With 4 bases clipped from V and 2 bases from J, the junction kept 5 bases outside the gene matches. DNA for the CDR3: TGCGCCAGCAGCCCGAGGACAGGGACCTACGAGCAGTACTTC. Residues: CASSPRTGTYEQYF.

This chain uses TRBV5-1 with TRBJ2-1, with 9 bases that match TRBD2. The germline V gene encodes CDR1 SGHRS and CDR2 YFSETQ. The trim removed 0 bases at V and 4 bases at J, leaving 5 bases unmatched. This CDR3 spans 16 amino acids. The CDR3 reads CASSLGPSGAYNEQFF. Here the CDR3 DNA reads TGCGCCAGCAGCTTGGGGCCTAGCGGGGCTTACAATGAGCAGTTCTTC.

DNA for the CDR3: TGTGCCAGTAGTATCCTCCAGGGGGCCCACGAGCAGTACTTC. Protein sequence: CASSILQGAHEQYF. The rearrangement links TRBV19 to TRBJ2-7; 8 bases align to TRBD1. In germline, CDR1 is LNHDA, CDR2 SQIVND (reference sequence). The CDR3 totals 14 residues. V lost 3 bases to trimming and J lost 5 bases; unmatched junction nucleotides: 6.

The chain combines TRBV10-2 with TRBJ2-7, with D perhaps matching TRBD2 (6 bases). Trimming removed 2 bases from V and 3 bases from J, with 14 bases in between. Germline V gene lookup returns CDR1 WSHSY and CDR2 SAAADI. This CDR3 is 15 amino acids long. CDR3 loop: CASSERLARDYEQYF. CDR3 nucleotide sequence: TGCGCCAGCAGTGAGCGGCTAGCGAGGGACTACGAGCAGTACTTC.

The chain employs TRBV19 and TRBJ1-2; 10 nucleotides agree with TRBD1. In germline, CDR1 is LNHDA, CDR2 SQIVND (reference sequence). V lost 0 bases to trimming and J lost 5 bases; unmatched junction nucleotides: 3. The CDR3 runs 15 residues. The CDR3 DNA sequence: TGTGCCAGTAGTATAGATCGGGGACAGGGGTATGGCTACACCTTC. Translated, it gives CASSIDRGQGYGYTF.

This chain's CDR3 is CASSLRLNTEAFF. As DNA, the CDR3 is TGTGCCAGCAGTTTACGGTTGAACACTGAAGCTTTCTTT. This chain links TRBV27 with TRBJ1-1; D gene unclear. V lost 2 bases and J 0 bases, leaving 4 bases between the germline ends. The CDR3 runs to 13 residues. Per germline, CDR1 MNHEY and CDR2 SMNVEV (reference sequence).

The chain uses TRBV19 and TRBJ1-2; D gene uncertain. The CDR3 has 19 amino acids. Germline values: CDR1 LNHDA, CDR2 SQIVND (reference sequence). Trimming removed 4 bases from V and 0 bases from J, with 24 bases in between. CDR3 DNA sequence: TGTGCCAGTAGTACCCCCAGTCATGCTCGGGGAGCATCTAACTATGGCTACACCTTC. Amino acid sequence: CASSTPSHARGASNYGYTF.

The chain recombines TRBV6-5 with TRBJ1-2; 7 nucleotides match TRBD1. Germline V gene sequence: CDR1 MNHEY, CDR2 SVGAGI. There are 15 residues in the CDR3. V shed 5 bases, J shed 4 bases, and the junction held 10 bases outside the gene matches. The CDR3 reads CASSRTGQPSYGYTF. As DNA, the CDR3 is TGTGCCAGCAGTCGCACGGGACAGCCGAGCTATGGCTACACCTTC.

The rearrangement joins TRBV11-2 to TRBJ1-6; the D is unclear. This CDR3 comprises 13 residues. CDR1 is SGHAT, CDR2 FQNNGV, per germline. V lost 0 bases to trimming and J lost 16 bases, with 13 bases between them. CDR3 sequence reads: CASSLDSVAGLHF. The CDR3 coding sequence is TGTGCCAGCAGCTTAGATTCGGTAGCTGGGCTCCACTTT.

For the CDR3, the DNA is TGTGCCAGCAAGACAGGGGGGAACGAGCAGTACTTC. Translation gives CASKTGGNEQYF. J is TRBJ2-7 and V is TRBV2; 9 positions match TRBD1. Looked up from germline, CDR1 is SNHLY and CDR2 is FYNNEI. V was pared by 7 bases and J by 5 bases, with 3 bases of the junction left unmatched. This CDR3 has 12 amino acids.

The chain recombines TRBV5-4 with TRBJ1-4; 7 bases fit TRBD1. The trim removed 2 bases at V and 5 bases at J, leaving 6 bases unmatched. CDR1 is SGHNT and CDR2 is YYREEE in the germline V gene (reference sequence). There are 15 residues in the CDR3. The CDR3: CASSFFGQANEKLFF. In DNA, the CDR3 is TGTGCCAGCAGCTTTTTTGGACAGGCGAATGAAAAACTGTTTTTT.

The genes are TRBV11-3 and TRBJ2-5, with D possibly TRBD1 on 5 matching bases. Trimming took off 5 bases at V and 1 base at J, with 17 bases between the two ends. The CDR3 is 16 amino acids. CDR1 SGHNT and CDR2 YENEEA come from the germline V gene. The CDR3 coding sequence is TGTGCCAGCAGCCCGACCCCGACAGAGATCCAAGAGACCCAGTACTTC. Translating gives CASSPTPTEIQETQYF.

The V and J genes are TRBV5-1 and TRBJ1-1; no firm D call. Trimming took 0 bases from V and 3 from J, leaving 3 bases between them. Germline lookup yields CDR1 SGHRS and CDR2 YFSETQ. The CDR3 contains 12 residues. CDR3 region: CASSLGDTEAFF. DNA for the CDR3: TGCGCCAGCAGCTTGGGAGACACTGAAGCTTTCTTT. The entire variable domain, with the rest obtained from reference TRBV5-1 and TRBJ1-1, is as follows: KAGVTQTPRYLIKTRGQQVTLSCSPISGHRSVSWYQQTPGQGLQFLFEYFSETQRNKGNFPGRFSGRQFSNSRSEMNVSTLELGDSALYLCASSLGDTEAFFGQGTRLTVV.

The chain employs TRBV5-6 and TRBJ2-7, with 11 bases fitting TRBD1. The length of the CDR3 is 14 residues. In germline, CDR1 is SGHDT, CDR2 YYEEEE. J was trimmed by 4 bases and V by 4 bases; bases with no gene match: 4. The CDR3 DNA reads TGTGCCAGCAGCCTGGACAGGGGGCGATACGAGCAGTACTTC. It specifies CASSLDRGRYEQYF.

J is TRBJ2-1 and V is TRBV5-4; 11 nucleotides line up with TRBD2. The CDR3 loop spans 15 amino acids. The germline V gene has CDR1 SGHNT and CDR2 YYREEE (reference sequence). The junction had 0 bases not matched to a gene; V was cut back by 2 bases and J by 2 bases. The CDR3 loop is CASSFSGRAYNEQFF. The CDR3 bases are TGTGCCAGCAGCTTTAGCGGGAGGGCCTACAATGAGCAGTTCTTC.

This chain uses TRBV2 with TRBJ1-6; 7 bases line up with TRBD1. The J segment lost 7 bases and the V segment lost 3 bases, leaving 3 bases of the junction unmatched. Germline CDR1 reads SNHLY; CDR2 reads FYNNEI. The CDR3 spans 14 residues. CDR3 nucleotide sequence: TGTGCCAGCAGTGAGCGACAGGGAAATTCACCCCTCCACTTT. This codes for CASSERQGNSPLHF.

The chain joins TRBV24-1 to TRBJ2-1; D is ambiguous. Looked up from germline, CDR1 is KGHDR and CDR2 is SFDVKD. The germline V and J ends were trimmed by 4 bases and 9 bases, with 12 bases remaining between them. This CDR3 is 13 amino acids long. CDR3 in DNA: TGTGCCACCAGTGACCCCCTGCGAACTGAGCAGTTCTTC. Its protein product is CATSDPLRTEQFF.

This clone was counted only a few times. The gene calls are TRBV18 and TRBJ2-6, with D perhaps TRBD1 (5 bases). Trimming took 3 bases from V and 3 from J, leaving 9 bases between them. The CDR3 consists of 15 residues. From germline, CDR1 is KGHSH and CDR2 LQKENI. CDR3 sequence (DNA): TGTGCCAGCTCACCGGCAGGGTATGGGGCCAACGTCCTGACTTTC. It specifies CASSPAGYGANVLTF.

The chain is built from TRBV14 and TRBJ2-3; 10 bases line up with TRBD1. V shed 4 bases and J 2 bases; nucleotides not matched to a gene: 3. This CDR3 has 15 residues. In germline, CDR1 is SGHDN, CDR2 FVKESK. The CDR3 DNA reads TGTGCCAGCAGCCCGACAGGGGGCTTCACAGATACGCAGTATTTT. This sequence encodes CASSPTGGFTDTQYF. Full variable domain (missing parts from reference TRBV14 and TRBJ2-3): EAGVTQFPSHSVIEKGQTVTLRCDPISGHDNLYWYRRVMGKEIKFLLHFVKESKQDESGMPNNRFLAERTGGTYSTLKVQPAELEDSGVYFCASSPTGGFTDTQYFGPGTRLTVL.

This clone was observed a single time. The rearrangement joins TRBV14 to TRBJ2-7, with TRBD2 matching over 9 bases. The CDR3 spans 17 residues. Germline V CDR1 and CDR2: SGHDN, FVKESK. V lost 1 base to trimming and J lost 5 bases; unmatched junction nucleotides: 12. In nucleotides, the CDR3 is TGTGCCAGCAGCCAAGGTTTCGAAGCGGGGGGCCATAACGAGCAGTACTTC. It translates to CASSQGFEAGGHNEQYF. The full variable domain, rest sourced from reference TRBV14 and TRBJ2-7, is EAGVTQFPSHSVIEKGQTVTLRCDPISGHDNLYWYRRVMGKEIKFLLHFVKESKQDESGMPNNRFLAERTGGTYSTLKVQPAELEDSGVYFCASSQGFEAGGHNEQYFGPGTRLTVT.

CDR3 in amino acids: CATSRDGDSYNSPLHF. The CDR3 nucleotides are TGTGCCACCAGCAGAGATGGGGACTCTTATAATTCACCCCTCCACTTT. V and J are TRBV15 and TRBJ1-6; D is perhaps TRBD1 (5 bases). Germline lookup yields CDR1 LNHNV and CDR2 YYDKDF (reference sequence). V lost 0 bases and J 4 bases, leaving 10 bases between the germline ends. The CDR3 consists of 16 residues.